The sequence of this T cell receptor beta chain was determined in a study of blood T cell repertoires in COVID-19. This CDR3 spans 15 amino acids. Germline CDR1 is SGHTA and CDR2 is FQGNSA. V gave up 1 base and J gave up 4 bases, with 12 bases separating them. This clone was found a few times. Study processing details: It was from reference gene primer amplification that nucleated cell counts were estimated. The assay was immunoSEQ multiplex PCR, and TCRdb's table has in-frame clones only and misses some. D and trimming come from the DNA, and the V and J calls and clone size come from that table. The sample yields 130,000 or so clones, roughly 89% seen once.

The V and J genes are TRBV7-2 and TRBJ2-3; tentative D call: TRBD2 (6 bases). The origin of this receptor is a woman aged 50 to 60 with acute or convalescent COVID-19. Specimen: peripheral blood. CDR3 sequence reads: CASSLVPSSADTQYF. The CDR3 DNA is TGTGCCAGCAGCTTAGTGCCCTCTAGCGCAGATACGCAGTATTTT.